A single sample is the source of the 17 T cell receptor beta chains below, sequenced in a study of T-cell memory formation after mild COVID-19. TCRdb redid the calling of the 5' RACE reads with MiXCR, one entry per CDR3 protein. The sample records just over 300,000 distinct CDR3 sequences, 15% to 20% being singletons. Sequenced input: PBMCs or a T cell subset sorted from them (not recorded which). The receptors derive from a man aged 18 to 29 who had mild COVID-19 (a few samples of this study predate the infection). Cell type and time point are not known.

The chain has TRBV20-1 and TRBJ2-2, with 7 positions matching TRBD1. The CDR3 totals 15 residues. Germline V gene lookup returns CDR1 DFQATT and CDR2 SNEGSKA (reference sequence). With 2 bases clipped from V and 2 bases from J, the junction kept 5 bases outside the gene matches. The CDR3: CSARPGQINTGELFF. The DNA of the CDR3 is TGCAGTGCTAGACCGGGACAGATTAACACCGGGGAGCTGTTTTTT.

Here the CDR3 reads CASRTAGPAGSQYF. The CDR3, as DNA: TGTGCCAGCAGAACCGCGGGCCCGGCGGGGTCGCAGTATTTT. This rearrangement joins TRBV7-9 to TRBJ2-3; tentatively, D is TRBD2 (6 bases). The CDR3 spans 14 residues. V gave up 6 bases and J gave up 10 bases, with 20 bases separating them. The germline CDR1 and CDR2 sequences are SEHNR and FQNEAQ (reference sequence).

The V gene is TRBV6-2 or TRBV6-3, the J gene TRBJ2-7; 10 bases fit TRBD1. The CDR3 length is 16 residues. Trimming removed 0 bases from V and 5 bases from J; junction bases left unmatched: 7. CDR1 and CDR2 (germline): MNHEY, SVGEGT. CDR3 loop: CASSYSRDRGFHEQYV. CDR3 coding DNA: TGTGCCAGCAGTTACTCGAGGGACAGGGGCTTTCACGAGCAGTACGTC.

The chain has TRBV5-1 and TRBJ2-3, with 11 bases that match TRBD2. The V and J ends lost 4 bases and 0 bases, in that order; junction bases with no gene match: 4. The V gene's germline CDR1 is SGHRS and CDR2 YFSETQ. The length of the CDR3 is 16 residues. CDR3 bases: TGCGCCAGCAGCAGGGGGACTAGCGGCAGCACAGATACGCAGTATTTT. Translated, it gives CASSRGTSGSTDTQYF.

This clonotype was seen more than once but under ten times. The chain is built from TRBV6-6 and TRBJ1-5; D ambiguous. Germline V gene sequence: CDR1 MNHNY, CDR2 SVGAGI (reference sequence). Trimming cost V 6 bases and J 0 bases, with 12 bases left between them. The CDR3 is made up of 15 amino acids. The CDR3 DNA reads TGTGCCAGCAGCCAGACATGGATTAGCAATCAGCCCCAGCATTTT. Translation: CASSQTWISNQPQHF.

V usage is TRBV7-8 and J usage is TRBJ2-1, with D perhaps TRBD1 or TRBD2 (5 bases each). Germline V gives CDR1 SGHVS, CDR2 FQNEAQ. This CDR3 spans 16 amino acids. V was pared by 5 bases and J by 0 bases, with 14 bases between. The CDR3 loop is CASSPKGTSSYNEQFF. The CDR3 DNA follows: TGTGCCAGCAGCCCAAAGGGGACGAGCTCCTACAATGAGCAGTTCTTC.

This sequence joins TRBV19 and TRBJ1-3; D gene unclear. Germline assignment: CDR1 LNHDA and CDR2 SQIVND (reference sequence). The V and J ends lost 5 bases and 2 bases respectively, with 10 bases between them. CDR3 length: 14 amino acids. The CDR3, as DNA: TGTGCCAGTAGTCTATCTGGAACTGGAAACACCATATATTTT. It yields the protein CASSLSGTGNTIYF.

Ten or more counts support this clonotype. V is TRBV5-1 and J is TRBJ2-2; perhaps D is TRBD1 or TRBD2 (5 bases each). The CDR3 totals 15 residues. Germline lookup yields CDR1 SGHRS and CDR2 YFSETQ. Trimming took off 2 bases at V and 2 bases at J, with 10 bases between the two ends. CDR3 residues: CASSFEGFNTGELFF. The CDR3 DNA reads TGCGCCAGCAGCTTCGAGGGGTTTAACACCGGGGAGCTGTTTTTT.

The chain recombines TRBV15 with TRBJ2-2, with 10 nucleotides matching TRBD1. There are 14 residues in the CDR3. With 4 bases clipped from V and 5 bases from J, the junction kept 1 base outside the gene matches. Germline V gives CDR1 LNHNV, CDR2 YYDKDF (reference sequence). Written as DNA, the CDR3 is TGTGCCACCAGCACGGGACAGGGGACCGGGGAGCTGTTTTTT. Translation gives CATSTGQGTGELFF.

V gene TRBV5-1 combines with J gene TRBJ2-5; perhaps TRBD1 as D (5 bases). This CDR3 is built from 14 residues. In germline, CDR1 is SGHRS, CDR2 YFSETQ. Trimming pared 2 bases from V and 5 bases from J, leaving 13 bases between. CDR3 coding DNA: TGCGCCAGCAGCTTATTTCAGGGCTCGGAGACCCAGTACTTC. This encodes CASSLFQGSETQYF. The full variable domain, with the rest looked up from reference TRBV5-1 and TRBJ2-5, is KAGVTQTPRYLIKTRGQQVTLSCSPISGHRSVSWYQQTPGQGLQFLFEYFSETQRNKGNFPGRFSGRQFSNSRSEMNVSTLELGDSALYLCASSLFQGSETQYFGPGTRLLVL.

The rearrangement uses TRBV7-2 and TRBJ2-1; D remains ambiguous. CDR3 size: 15 residues. The germline V and J ends were trimmed by 1 base and 6 bases, with 13 bases remaining between them. The germline V gene has CDR1 SGHTA and CDR2 FQGNSA. The CDR3 DNA reads as TGTGCCAGCAGCTTAGAGGTTAGCTCGGGCAATGAGCAGTTCTTC. Translated, it gives CASSLEVSSGNEQFF.

This clonotype was seen a handful of times. The J gene is TRBJ2-3, the V gene TRBV5-5; tentative D call: TRBD1 (5 bases). The germline V gene encodes CDR1 SGHKS and CDR2 YYEKEE (reference sequence). The CDR3 extends over 14 amino acids. Deletions cut 4 bases from V and 2 bases from J, with 11 bases between. The CDR3 DNA is TGTGCCAGCAGCCCCAGGGCTACCACAGATACGCAGTATTTT. Protein product: CASSPRATTDTQYF.

This clonotype came up many times. The junction and the germline gene differ at one end; a read error may be behind it. The CDR3 nucleotides read TGTGCCAGCAGCTTCCCAGGGGAAACGCAGTATTTT. It encodes CASSFPGETQYF. The chain couples TRBV5-1 to TRBJ2-5, with D maybe TRBD1 (6 bases). The J call may not be correct, given that the DNA end is closer to TRBJ2-3. The CDR3 is made up of 12 amino acids. CDR1 and CDR2 (germline): SGHRS, YFSETQ.

The CDR3 spells CASSLTSGGHEQFF. In DNA, the CDR3 is TGTGCCAGCAGCTTGACTAGCGGGGGCCATGAGCAGTTCTTC. The chain employs TRBV7-9 and TRBJ2-1, with TRBD2 matching 12 bases. V trimming: 3 bases; J trimming: 8 bases; junction bases outside the gene matches: 2. The length of the CDR3 is 14 residues. CDR1 is SEHNR, CDR2 FQNEAQ, per germline (reference sequence).

The chain joins TRBV5-1 to TRBJ2-7; 7 bases are a match to TRBD1. Germline V lookup: CDR1 SGHRS, CDR2 YFSETQ. The CDR3 runs 14 residues. V gave up 3 bases and J gave up 5 bases; unmatched junction bases: 8. This chain's CDR3 is CASSWRLQGNEQYF. The DNA of the CDR3 is TGCGCCAGCAGCTGGCGGTTACAGGGGAACGAGCAGTACTTC.

This clonotype occurred a few times. CDR3 DNA sequence: TGTGCCATCAAGGGGCAGGTTCCCTACGAGCAGTACTTC. Amino acids: CAIKGQVPYEQYF. The rearrangement links TRBV10-3 to TRBJ2-7; D is possibly TRBD1 (5 bases). Trimming took off 7 bases at V and 2 bases at J, with 12 bases between the two ends. The CDR3 length is 13 residues. Germline assignment: CDR1 ENHRY and CDR2 SYGVKD.

The V and J genes are TRBV25-1 and TRBJ2-1; 8 bases match TRBD2. The CDR3 length is 15 residues. Germline V lookup: CDR1 MGHDK, CDR2 SYGVNS. With 1 base clipped from V and 8 bases from J, the junction kept 7 bases outside the gene matches. The CDR3 loop reads CASSESGLGRYEQFF. CDR3 in DNA: TGTGCCAGCAGTGAATCGGGACTAGGGCGCTATGAGCAGTTCTTC.